This TCR beta chain was captured by sequencing in a study of cytomegalovirus exposure and HLA in healthy donors. Study-level points and caveats: TCR beta V- and J-gene trimming, according to a later analysis, was linked to a missense DCLRE1C variant. In an earlier analysis, productive rearrangement rates for most beta V segments clustered near 87% or 30%. Most likely, a cluster of highly shared sequence variants arose as a sequencing artifact.

With regard to this clone: Its antigen is not identified. Other DNA sequences from this sample encode an identical CDR3 as well.

The primer mix had 60 Vbeta and 13 Jbeta primers. Libraries were prepared by immunoSEQ multiplex PCR; TCRdb keeps only in-frame clonotypes and omits some of them. Among about 140,000 clones listed, 80% to 85% were seen once. CDR1 and CDR2 (germline): MNHEY, SVGAGI. V shed 6 bases and J 6 bases; nucleotides not matched to a gene: 6. The CDR3 consists of 13 residues. The chain has TRBV6-5 and TRBJ1-2; 8 nucleotides agree with TRBD1. The TCR originated in a male donor in good health and CMV-seropositive. Input material: PBMCs. The CDR3 DNA reads TGTGCCAGCAGCCAAGGGACAGGTGATGGCTACACCTTC. It encodes CASSQGTGDGYTF.